What follows are 14 T cell receptor beta chains derived from one specimen sequenced in a study of OX40 agonist ivuxolimab in advanced cancers. TCRdb keeps only in-frame clones here, not all; method: immunoSEQ multiplex PCR. The sample consists of 70,000 or so clones, almost 90% of them appearing once. The specimen comprised CD4+ or CD8+ T cells sorted from blood, sampled in a trial of the OX40 agonist ivuxolimab. Source of these receptors: an adult with an advanced solid tumor such as melanoma, head and neck, liver or kidney cancer.

This chain joins TRBV30 and TRBJ1-5, with D possibly matching TRBD1 (5 bases). V dropped 0 bases and J dropped 5 bases, with 8 bases sitting between them. The CDR3 is 13 residues long. Per the germline V gene, CDR1 is GTSNPN and CDR2 is SVGIG (reference sequence). The chain's CDR3 is CAWSVGGDQPQHF. CDR3 bases: TGTGCCTGGAGTGTCGGGGGAGATCAGCCCCAGCATTTT. The entire variable domain, with the rest obtained from reference TRBV30 and TRBJ1-5, is as follows: SQTIHQWPATLVQPVGSPLSLECTVEGTSNPNLYWYRQAAGRGLQLLFYSVGIGQISSEVPQNLSASRPQDRQFILSSKKLLLSDSGFYLCAWSVGGDQPQHFGDGTRLSIL.

This chain joins TRBV5-4 and TRBJ2-5; D possibly matches TRBD1 or TRBD2 (5 bases each). Per the germline V gene, CDR1 is SGHNT and CDR2 is YYREEE (reference sequence). The CDR3 spans 14 residues. Trimming shortened V by 2 bases and J by 2 bases, and 10 bases separated the two germline ends. The CDR3 coding sequence is TGTGCCAGCAGCTTTAGGGACCTTCAAGAGACCCAGTACTTC. It codes for CASSFRDLQETQYF.

CDR3 sequence: CASSLRGHEQYF. DNA for the CDR3: TGTGCCAGCAGCTTGAGGGGGCACGAGCAGTACTTC. This chain joins TRBV7-9 and TRBJ2-7, with 7 bases aligning to TRBD1. Germline lookup yields CDR1 SEHNR and CDR2 FQNEAQ (reference sequence). This CDR3 has 12 amino acids. V shed 3 bases and J 5 bases; nucleotides not matched to a gene: 1.

The chain recombines TRBV30 with TRBJ2-1; D unclear. V lost 2 bases to trimming and J lost 5 bases, with 7 bases between them. The germline V gene has CDR1 GTSNPN and CDR2 SVGIG (reference sequence). This CDR3 contains 12 residues. The CDR3 DNA follows: TGTGCCTGGAGTCCCCAGCACAATGAGCAGTTCTTC. It yields the protein CAWSPQHNEQFF. The full variable domain, with the rest looked up from reference TRBV30 and TRBJ2-1, is SQTIHQWPATLVQPVGSPLSLECTVEGTSNPNLYWYRQAAGRGLQLLFYSVGIGQISSEVPQNLSASRPQDRQFILSSKKLLLSDSGFYLCAWSPQHNEQFFGPGTRLTVL.

The V call is TRBV2, the J call TRBJ1-4; D is unclear. The V and J ends lost 2 bases and 0 bases respectively, with 7 bases between them. The CDR3 runs to 15 residues. Germline loops: CDR1 SNHLY, CDR2 FYNNEI. The CDR3 reads CASSEKRTTNEKLFF. In DNA, the CDR3 is TGTGCCAGCAGTGAAAAGAGGACAACTAATGAAAAACTGTTTTTT.

The chain recombines TRBV6-6 with TRBJ1-2; TRBD1 matches 7 bases. J lost 4 bases, V lost 0 bases, and 5 bases had no gene match. This CDR3 has 15 residues. Germline V gene data show CDR1 as MNHNY and CDR2 as SVGAGI (reference sequence). The CDR3, as DNA: TGTGCCAGCAGTTACTCGTTCGACAGGGCCTATGGCTACACCTTC. This sequence encodes CASSYSFDRAYGYTF.

This chain uses TRBV19 with TRBJ2-3; D is perhaps TRBD1 (6 bases). CDR1 and CDR2 from the germline V gene are LNHDA and SQIVND (reference sequence). The CDR3 runs 19 residues. Deletions cut 7 bases from V and 3 bases from J, with 29 bases between. The CDR3 sequence is CASTPTDSRASKLTDTQYF. The CDR3, as DNA: TGTGCCAGTACCCCTACGGACAGTAGAGCATCGAAATTAACAGATACGCAGTATTTT.

The chain carries TRBV30 and TRBJ2-3; tentative D call: TRBD2 (6 bases). The CDR3 totals 14 residues. Germline lookup yields CDR1 GTSNPN and CDR2 SVGIG (reference sequence). Trimming pared 6 bases from V and 0 bases from J, leaving 13 bases between. The CDR3 region has the DNA TGTGCCTGTTTAAGCGGGTATAGCACAGATACGCAGTATTTT. Translated, it gives CACLSGYSTDTQYF. Supplemented by reference TRBV30 and TRBJ2-3, the full variable domain reads SQTIHQWPATLVQPVGSPLSLECTVEGTSNPNLYWYRQAAGRGLQLLFYSVGIGQISSEVPQNLSASRPQDRQFILSSKKLLLSDSGFYLCACLSGYSTDTQYFGPGTRLTVL.

The J gene is TRBJ2-5, the V gene TRBV27; the D gene could be TRBD1 or TRBD2 (6 bases each). The CDR3 has 13 amino acids. Germline CDR1 is MNHEY and CDR2 is SMNVEV (reference sequence). V dropped 6 bases and J dropped 5 bases, with 13 bases sitting between them. The CDR3 DNA sequence: TGTGCCAGCAGCCTCCGGGGGCGCGAGACCCAGTACTTC. This codes for CASSLRGRETQYF.

The chain combines TRBV16 with TRBJ1-2; perhaps TRBD1 as D (5 bases). Germline lookup yields CDR1 KGHSY and CDR2 FQNENV. The CDR3 has 15 amino acids. Trimming stripped 0 bases from V and 1 base from J, with 9 bases between. CDR3 region: CASSQSYRFNYGYTF. The CDR3 DNA reads TGTGCCAGCAGCCAATCTTACAGGTTTAACTATGGCTACACCTTC.

The chain combines TRBV4-3 with TRBJ2-5; TRBD1 or TRBD2 may be the D gene (5 bases each). The V and J ends lost 3 bases and 2 bases respectively, with 10 bases between them. The CDR3 extends over 14 amino acids. Germline V gives CDR1 LGHNA, CDR2 YSLEER. CDR3 amino acids: CASSQGTVQETQYF. In nucleotides, the CDR3 is TGCGCCAGCAGCCAGGGGACGGTACAAGAGACCCAGTACTTC.

This rearrangement joins TRBV29-1 to TRBJ2-5; D not certain. This CDR3 is built from 13 residues. CDR1 SQVTM and CDR2 ANQGSEA come from the germline V gene. V lost 7 bases, J lost 4 bases, and 16 bases lay in between. CDR3 DNA: TGCAGCGCCGTAGGGTTAGGGCTAGAGACCCAGTACTTC. Protein: CSAVGLGLETQYF.

This clone has only a few counts. This chain connects TRBV5-1 to TRBJ1-2; 8 nucleotides agree with TRBD1. The CDR3 consists of 14 residues. Germline V gives CDR1 SGHRS, CDR2 YFSETQ. The V and J ends lost 2 bases and 8 bases, in that order; junction bases with no gene match: 8. The CDR3: CASSLPSTGEGYTF. The CDR3 nucleotides read TGCGCCAGCAGCTTACCCTCGACAGGGGAGGGCTACACCTTC.

This clone was observed a single time. The chain couples TRBV28 to TRBJ1-2; D is uncertain. The germline V gene encodes CDR1 MDHEN and CDR2 SYDVKM. The CDR3 length is 15 residues. V gave up 6 bases and J gave up 4 bases, with 18 bases separating them. CDR3 bases: TGTGCCAGCAGCTCATCCGCCGGGTTTGTCTATGGCTACACCTTC. Translation: CASSSSAGFVYGYTF.